This entry concerns a single TCR beta chain. The antigen is unknown. The sample is drawn from a study of cytomegalovirus exposure and HLA in healthy donors. General study findings and limits: Roughly even sequencing depth across donors was the assumption behind the presence/absence analyses.

With 60 Vbeta and 13 Jbeta primers, the PCR was carried out. Profiled with immunoSEQ multiplex PCR; TCRdb holds only in-frame clones, not every one. The data contain about 110,000 clones, roughly 74% of them singletons. Trimming removed 0 bases from V and 6 bases from J; junction bases left unmatched: 20. The CDR3 is 21 residues long. Germline CDR1 and CDR2: LGHNA and YSLEER. Input material: PBMCs. The origin of this receptor is a woman in her thirties in good health and CMV-seronegative. The genes are TRBV4-3 and TRBJ1-4; 9 nucleotides agree with TRBD1. CDR3 region: CASSQDGSTDRGVDLDEKLFF. CDR3 nucleotides: TGCGCCAGCAGCCAAGATGGGTCGACAGACAGGGGGGTTGATCTGGATGAAAAACTGTTTTTT.